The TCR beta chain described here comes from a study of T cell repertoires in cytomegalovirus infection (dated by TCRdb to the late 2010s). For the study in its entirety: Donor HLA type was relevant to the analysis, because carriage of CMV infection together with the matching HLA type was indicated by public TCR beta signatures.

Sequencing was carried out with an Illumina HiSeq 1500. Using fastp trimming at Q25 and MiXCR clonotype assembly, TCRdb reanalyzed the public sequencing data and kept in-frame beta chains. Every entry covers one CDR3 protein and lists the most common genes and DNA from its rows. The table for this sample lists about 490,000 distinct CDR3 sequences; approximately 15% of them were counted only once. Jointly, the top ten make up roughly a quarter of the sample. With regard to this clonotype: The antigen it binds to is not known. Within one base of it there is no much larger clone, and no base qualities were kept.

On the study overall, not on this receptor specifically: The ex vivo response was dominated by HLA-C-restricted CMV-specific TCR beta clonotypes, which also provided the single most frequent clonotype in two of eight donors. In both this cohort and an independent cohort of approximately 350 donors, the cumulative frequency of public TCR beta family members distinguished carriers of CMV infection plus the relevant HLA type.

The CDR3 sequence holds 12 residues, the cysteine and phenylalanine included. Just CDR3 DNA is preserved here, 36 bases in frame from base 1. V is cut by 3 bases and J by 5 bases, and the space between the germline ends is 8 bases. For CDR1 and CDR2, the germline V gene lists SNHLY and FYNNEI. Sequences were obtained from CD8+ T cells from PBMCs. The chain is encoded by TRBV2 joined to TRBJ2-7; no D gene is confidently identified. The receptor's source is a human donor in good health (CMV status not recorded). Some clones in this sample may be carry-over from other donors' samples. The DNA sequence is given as TGTGCCAGCAGTGAGCGTAGGGACGAGCAGTACTTC. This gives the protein CASSERRDEQYF.